The sequence of this T cell receptor (beta chain) was determined in a study of blood T cell repertoires in COVID-19. This clone occurred once. The assay was immunoSEQ multiplex PCR, and TCRdb's table has in-frame clones only and misses some. The data show 250,000 or so clones, 88% seen once. The CDR3 runs 14 residues. V shed 2 bases and J 9 bases; nucleotides not matched to a gene: 7. Germline CDR1 SGHTA, CDR2 FQGNSA. The chain is built from TRBV7-2 and TRBJ2-1; TRBD2 agrees at 7 bases. Specimen: PBMCs or T cells enriched from blood (not recorded which). The origin of this receptor is a woman in her thirties or forties who had been exposed to COVID-19. The CDR3 nucleotides are TGTGCCAGCAGCTTAATTACCCCGGGGGGTGAGCAGTTCTTC. Its translation is CASSLITPGGEQFF.